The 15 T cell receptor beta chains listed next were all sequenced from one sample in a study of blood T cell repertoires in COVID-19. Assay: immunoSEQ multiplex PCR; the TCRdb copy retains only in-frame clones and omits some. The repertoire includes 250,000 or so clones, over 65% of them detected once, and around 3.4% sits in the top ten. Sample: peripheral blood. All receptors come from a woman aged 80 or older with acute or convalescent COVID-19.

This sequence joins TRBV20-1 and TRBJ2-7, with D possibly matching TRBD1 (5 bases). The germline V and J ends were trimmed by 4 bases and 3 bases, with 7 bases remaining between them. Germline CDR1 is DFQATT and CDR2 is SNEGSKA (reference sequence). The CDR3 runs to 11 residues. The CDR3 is CSAKGIYEQYF. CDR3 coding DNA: TGCAGTGCTAAGGGGATCTACGAGCAGTACTTC.

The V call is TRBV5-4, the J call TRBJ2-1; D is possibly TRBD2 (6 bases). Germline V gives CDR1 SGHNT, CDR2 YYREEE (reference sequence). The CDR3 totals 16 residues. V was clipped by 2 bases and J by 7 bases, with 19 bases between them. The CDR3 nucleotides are TGTGCCAGCAGCTTCCCGACTCCGGGAGCGGATAATGAGCAGTTCTTC. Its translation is CASSFPTPGADNEQFF.

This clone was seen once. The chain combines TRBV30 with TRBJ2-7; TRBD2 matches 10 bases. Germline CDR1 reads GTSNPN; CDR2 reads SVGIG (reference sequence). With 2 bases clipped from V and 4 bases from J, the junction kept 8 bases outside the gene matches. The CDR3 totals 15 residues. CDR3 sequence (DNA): TGTGCCTGGAGTAACGAGCGGGAGGGTGTTTACGAGCAGTACTTC. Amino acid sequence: CAWSNEREGVYEQYF.

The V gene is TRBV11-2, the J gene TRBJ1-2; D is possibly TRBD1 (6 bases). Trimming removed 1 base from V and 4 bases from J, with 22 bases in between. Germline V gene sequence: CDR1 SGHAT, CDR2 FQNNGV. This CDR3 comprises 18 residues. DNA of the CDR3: TGTGCCAGCAGCTTAGGGTCTGGACAGCCGCGGTTCGGCTATGGCTACACCTTC. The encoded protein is CASSLGSGQPRFGYGYTF. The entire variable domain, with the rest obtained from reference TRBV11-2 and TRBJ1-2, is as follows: EAGVAQSPRYKIIEKRQSVAFWCNPISGHATLYWYQQILGQGPKLLIQFQNNGVVDDSQLPKDRFSAERLKGVDSTLKIQPAKLEDSAVYLCASSLGSGQPRFGYGYTFGSGTRLTVV.

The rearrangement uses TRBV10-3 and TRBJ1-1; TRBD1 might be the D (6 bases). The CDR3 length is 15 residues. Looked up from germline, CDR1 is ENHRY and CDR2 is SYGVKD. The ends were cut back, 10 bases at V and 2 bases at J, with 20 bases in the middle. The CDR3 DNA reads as TGTGCCACCAGGAATGCCGGGACACAAAACACTGAAGCTTTCTTT. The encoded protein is CATRNAGTQNTEAFF.

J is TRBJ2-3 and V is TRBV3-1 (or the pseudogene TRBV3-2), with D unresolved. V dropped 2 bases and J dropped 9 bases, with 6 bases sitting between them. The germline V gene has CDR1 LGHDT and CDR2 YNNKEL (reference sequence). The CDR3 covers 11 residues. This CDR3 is CASSQMTTQYF. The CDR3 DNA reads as TGTGCCAGCAGCCAAATGACAACGCAGTATTTT.

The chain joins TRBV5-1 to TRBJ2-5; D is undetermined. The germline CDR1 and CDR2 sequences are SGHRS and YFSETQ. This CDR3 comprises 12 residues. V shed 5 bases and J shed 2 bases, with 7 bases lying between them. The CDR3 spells CASSSGQETQYF. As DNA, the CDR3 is TGCGCCAGCAGTTCCGGGCAAGAGACCCAGTACTTC.

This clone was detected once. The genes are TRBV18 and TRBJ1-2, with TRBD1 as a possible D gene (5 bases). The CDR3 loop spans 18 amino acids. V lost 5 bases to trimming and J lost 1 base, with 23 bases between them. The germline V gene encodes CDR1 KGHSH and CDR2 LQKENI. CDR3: CASSSLPGREGYNYGYTF. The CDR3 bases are TGTGCCAGCTCATCCCTACCCGGCAGGGAGGGGTATAACTATGGCTACACCTTC.

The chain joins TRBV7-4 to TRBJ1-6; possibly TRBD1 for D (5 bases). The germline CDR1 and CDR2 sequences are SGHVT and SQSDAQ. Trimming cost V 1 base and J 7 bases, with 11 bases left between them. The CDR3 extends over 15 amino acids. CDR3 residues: CASSLGGKKNSPLHF. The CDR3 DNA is TGTGCCAGCAGCTTAGGGGGCAAAAAAAATTCACCCCTCCACTTT.

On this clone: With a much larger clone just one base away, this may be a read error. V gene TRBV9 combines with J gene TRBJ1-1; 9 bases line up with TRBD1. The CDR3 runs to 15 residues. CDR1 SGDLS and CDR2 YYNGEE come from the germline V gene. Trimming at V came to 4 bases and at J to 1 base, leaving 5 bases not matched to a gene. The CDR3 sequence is CASSPRTGANTEAFF. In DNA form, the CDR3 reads TGTGCCAGCAGCCCAAGGACAGGGGCGAACACTGAAGCTTTCTTT.

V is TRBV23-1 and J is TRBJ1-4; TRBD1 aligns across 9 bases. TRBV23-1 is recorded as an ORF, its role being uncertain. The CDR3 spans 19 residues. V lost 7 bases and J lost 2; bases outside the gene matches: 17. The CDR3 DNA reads TGCGCCAGCACATCTACAACAGGGGGCACCCTTAGGACTAATGAAAAACTGTTTTTT. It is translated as CASTSTTGGTLRTNEKLFF.

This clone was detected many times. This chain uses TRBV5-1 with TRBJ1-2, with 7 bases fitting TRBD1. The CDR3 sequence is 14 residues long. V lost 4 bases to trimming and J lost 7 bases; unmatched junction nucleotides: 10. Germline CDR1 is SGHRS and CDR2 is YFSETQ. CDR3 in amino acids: CASSLDLQGSGYTF. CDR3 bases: TGCGCCAGCAGCCTAGACCTACAGGGGTCTGGCTACACCTTC.

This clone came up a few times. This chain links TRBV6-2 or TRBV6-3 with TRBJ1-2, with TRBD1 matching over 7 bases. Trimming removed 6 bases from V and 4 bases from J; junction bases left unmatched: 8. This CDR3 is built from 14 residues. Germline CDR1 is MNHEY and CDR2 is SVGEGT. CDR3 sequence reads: CASRPQDRFYGYTF. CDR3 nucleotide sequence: TGTGCCAGCAGACCTCAGGACAGGTTCTATGGCTACACCTTC.

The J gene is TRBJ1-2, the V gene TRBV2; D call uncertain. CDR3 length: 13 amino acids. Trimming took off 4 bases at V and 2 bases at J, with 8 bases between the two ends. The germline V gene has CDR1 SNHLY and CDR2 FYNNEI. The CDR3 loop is CASSVSGNYGYTF. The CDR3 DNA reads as TGTGCCAGCAGTGTTTCGGGGAACTATGGCTACACCTTC.

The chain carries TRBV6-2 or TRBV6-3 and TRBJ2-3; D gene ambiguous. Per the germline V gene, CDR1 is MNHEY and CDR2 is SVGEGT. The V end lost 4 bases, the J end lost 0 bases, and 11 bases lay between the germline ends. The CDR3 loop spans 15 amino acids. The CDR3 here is CASSLTYPSTDTQYF. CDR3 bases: TGTGCCAGCAGTTTGACATATCCTAGCACAGATACGCAGTATTTT.